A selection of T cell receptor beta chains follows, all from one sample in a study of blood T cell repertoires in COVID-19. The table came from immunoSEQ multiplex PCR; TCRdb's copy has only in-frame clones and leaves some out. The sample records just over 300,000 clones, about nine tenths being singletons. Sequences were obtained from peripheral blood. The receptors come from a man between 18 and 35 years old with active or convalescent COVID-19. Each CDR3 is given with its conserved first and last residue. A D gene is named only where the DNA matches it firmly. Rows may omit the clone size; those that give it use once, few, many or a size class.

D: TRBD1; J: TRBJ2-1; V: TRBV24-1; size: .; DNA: TGTGCCACCAGTAGTTCAGGGGGCGCGTCCGATGAGCAGTTCTTC; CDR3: CATSSSGGASDEQFF
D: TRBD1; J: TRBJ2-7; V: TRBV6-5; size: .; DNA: TGTGCCAGCAGTTCTACCGGGACAGTTTCCGCCTACGAGCAGTACTTC; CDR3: CASSSTGTVSAYEQYF
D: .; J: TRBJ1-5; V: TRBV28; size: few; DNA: TGTGCCAGCAGTTCACCCCCCCGAGAGAGCAATCAGCCCCAGCATTTT; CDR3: CASSSPPRESNQPQHF
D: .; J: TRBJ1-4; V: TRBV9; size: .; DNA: TGTGCCAGCAGCCCCACGGGGAGGGTGCGGGAAAAACTGTTTTTT; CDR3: CASSPTGRVREKLFF
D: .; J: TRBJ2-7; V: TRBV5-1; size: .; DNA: TGCGCCAGCGGGGGGACTCCCGATCAAGAGCAGTACTTC; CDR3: CASGGTPDQEQYF
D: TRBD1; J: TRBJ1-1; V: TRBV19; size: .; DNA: TGTGCCACCGCACCCGGGGACAGAATTTCGAACACTGAAGCTTTCTTT; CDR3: CATAPGDRISNTEAFF
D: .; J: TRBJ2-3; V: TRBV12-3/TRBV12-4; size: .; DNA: TGTGCCAGCCAAAACGCCCAGGGCAGGCCACGGTATTTT; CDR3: CASQNAQGRPRYF
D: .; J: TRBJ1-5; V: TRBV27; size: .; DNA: TGTGCCAGCAGCCGAGGGATCACTCAGCCCCAGCATTTT; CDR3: CASSRGITQPQHF
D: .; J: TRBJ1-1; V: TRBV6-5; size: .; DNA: TGTGCCAGCAGTTGGGTAGCGAACACTGAAGCTTTCTTT; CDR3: CASSWVANTEAFF
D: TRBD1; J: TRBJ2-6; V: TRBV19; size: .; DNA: TGTGCCAGTAGCCGACAGGGGTCTGGGGCCAACGTCCTGACTTTC; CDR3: CASSRQGSGANVLTF
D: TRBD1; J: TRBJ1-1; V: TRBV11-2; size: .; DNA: TGTGCCAGCAGCTTAGCTTTGCAGGGGGTTGGTGCTTTCTTT; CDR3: CASSLALQGVGAFF
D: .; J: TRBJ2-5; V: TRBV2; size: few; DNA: TGTGCCAGCAGCCCAGGGACTCGACTAACCCAGTACTTC; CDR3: CASSPGTRLTQYF
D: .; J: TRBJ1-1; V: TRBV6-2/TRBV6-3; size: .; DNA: TGTGCCAGCAGTTATATGACAGGTGCCACTGAAGCTTTCTTT; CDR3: CASSYMTGATEAFF
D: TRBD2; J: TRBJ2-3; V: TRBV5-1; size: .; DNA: TGCGCCAGCAGCCTGTCCCCTAGCGGGGGGGGCACAGATACGCAGTATTTT; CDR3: CASSLSPSGGGTDTQYF
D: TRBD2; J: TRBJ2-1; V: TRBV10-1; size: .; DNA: TGCGCCAGCAGTGAGAGGTTAGCGGGATCCTACAATGAGCAGTTCTTC; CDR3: CASSERLAGSYNEQFF
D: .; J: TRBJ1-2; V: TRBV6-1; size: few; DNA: TGTGCCAGCAGTGAAACGGGGAGGTATGGCTACACCTTC; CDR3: CASSETGRYGYTF
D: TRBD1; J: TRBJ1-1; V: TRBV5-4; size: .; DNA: TGTGCCAGCAGCTTACGGACAGGGGTCACTGAAGCTTTCTTT; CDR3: CASSLRTGVTEAFF
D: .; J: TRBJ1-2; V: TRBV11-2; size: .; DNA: TGTGCCAGCTCACAGCCTGGGCACTATGGCTACACCTTC; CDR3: CASSQPGHYGYTF
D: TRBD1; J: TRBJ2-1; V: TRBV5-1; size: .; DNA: TGCGCCAGCGCCCCTGGGGACAGGGTGGGGAATGAGCAGTTCTTC; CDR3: CASAPGDRVGNEQFF
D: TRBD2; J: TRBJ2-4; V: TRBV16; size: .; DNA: TGTGCCAGCAGCCCGGGGCTAGCGGGGAGAAAAAACATTCAGTACTTC; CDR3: CASSPGLAGRKNIQYF
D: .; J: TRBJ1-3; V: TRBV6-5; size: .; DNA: TGTGCCAGCAGCTTGACGTTTCCCGGCGAGGGCACCATATATTTT; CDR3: CASSLTFPGEGTIYF
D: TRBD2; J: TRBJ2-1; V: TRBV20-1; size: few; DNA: TGCAGTGCTAGTAGCTCTAGCGGCCCTGAAGGGAATGAGCAGTTCTTC; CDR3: CSASSSSGPEGNEQFF
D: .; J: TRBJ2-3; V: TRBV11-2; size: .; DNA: TGTGCCAGCAGCTTAGAGGTCGGGAGACCAGATACGCAGTATTTT; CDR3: CASSLEVGRPDTQYF
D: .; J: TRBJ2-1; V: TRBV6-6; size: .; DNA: TGTGCCAGCAGTTACTCGCAGGACTTTCAGTTCTTC; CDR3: CASSYSQDFQFF
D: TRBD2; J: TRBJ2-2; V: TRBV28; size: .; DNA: TGTGCCAGCAGTTTGGGAGTAGCGGGAGGGCCTGGGGAGCTGTTTTTT; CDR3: CASSLGVAGGPGELFF
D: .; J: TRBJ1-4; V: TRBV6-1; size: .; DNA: TGTGCCAGCAGTGAAATAGGGGGGGCTAATGAAAAACTGTTTTTT; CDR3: CASSEIGGANEKLFF
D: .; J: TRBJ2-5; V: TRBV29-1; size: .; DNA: TGCAGCGTTGACAGGGGTAAAGAGACCCAGTACTTC; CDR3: CSVDRGKETQYF
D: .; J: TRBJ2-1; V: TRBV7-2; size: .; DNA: TGTGCCAGCAGCTTAAAGGCGGGGGCCTCCTACAATGAGCAGTTCTTC; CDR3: CASSLKAGASYNEQFF
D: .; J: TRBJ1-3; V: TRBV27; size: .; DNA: TGTGCCAGCAGTTTACGGGGTCAACTCTCTGGAAACACCATATATTTT; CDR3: CASSLRGQLSGNTIYF
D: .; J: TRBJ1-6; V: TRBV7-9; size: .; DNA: TGTGCCAGCAGCTATGACAGTATGAATTCACCCCTCCACTTT; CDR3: CASSYDSMNSPLHF
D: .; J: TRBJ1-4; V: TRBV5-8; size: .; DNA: TGTGCCAGCAGCTTGGGGGAACAGGGAAGTGGGACTAATGAAAAACTGTTTTTT; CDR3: CASSLGEQGSGTNEKLFF
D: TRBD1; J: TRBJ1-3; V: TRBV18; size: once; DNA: TGTGCCAGCTCACCATATAAAGACAGGGATGGAAACACCATATATTTT; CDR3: CASSPYKDRDGNTIYF
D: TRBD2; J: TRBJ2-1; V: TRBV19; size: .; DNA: TGTGCCAGTAGTTCTAGCGGGGGGTCCTACAATGAGCAGTTCTTC; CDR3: CASSSSGGSYNEQFF
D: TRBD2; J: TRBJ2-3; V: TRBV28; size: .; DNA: TGTGCCAGCAGCCCAGGGGTAGCGGGAGGGCCAGATACGCAGTATTTT; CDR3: CASSPGVAGGPDTQYF
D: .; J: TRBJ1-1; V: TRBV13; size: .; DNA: TGTGCCAGCACACGGATTGGCGGTCCTGAAGCTTTCTTT; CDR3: CASTRIGGPEAFF
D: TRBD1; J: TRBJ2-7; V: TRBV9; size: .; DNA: TGTGCCAGCAGCCCCGGGACAGGATATCAGTACTTC; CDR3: CASSPGTGYQYF
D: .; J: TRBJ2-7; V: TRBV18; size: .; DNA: TGTGCCAGCTCACCATCCCCAGGGTTCCTCAGACCCTACGAGCAGTACTTC; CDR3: CASSPSPGFLRPYEQYF
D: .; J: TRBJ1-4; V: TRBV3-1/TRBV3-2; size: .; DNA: TGTGCCAGCAGCCAGGACGGAGGGAGTGAAAAACTGTTTTTT; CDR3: CASSQDGGSEKLFF
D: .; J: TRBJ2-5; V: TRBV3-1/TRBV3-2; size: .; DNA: TGTGCCAGCCGCGGAAGGCGACAAGAGACCCAGTACTTC; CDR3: CASRGRRQETQYF
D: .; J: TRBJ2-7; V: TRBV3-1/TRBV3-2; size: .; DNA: TGTGCCAGCAGCCAAGTTGGGGCGGAGGGCGCAATGTACTTC; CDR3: CASSQVGAEGAMYF
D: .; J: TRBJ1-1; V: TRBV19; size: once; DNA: TGTGCCAGTAGTATAGATCGGCAGCGCACTGAAGCTTTCTTT; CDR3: CASSIDRQRTEAFF
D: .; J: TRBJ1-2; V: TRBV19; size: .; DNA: TGTGCCAGTAGTTTGGACACCCACGCTAACTATGGCTACACCTTC; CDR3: CASSLDTHANYGYTF
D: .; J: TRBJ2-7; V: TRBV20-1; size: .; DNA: TGCAGTGCTAGGGGGCCCAGGATCCAGTACTTC; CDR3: CSARGPRIQYF
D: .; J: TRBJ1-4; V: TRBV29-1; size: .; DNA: TGCAGCGTTGGATTCCCCGATACTGGTAATGAAAAACTGTTTTTT; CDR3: CSVGFPDTGNEKLFF
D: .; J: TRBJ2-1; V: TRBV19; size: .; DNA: TGTGCCAGTTATCAGGGATTTCCCTACAATGAGCAGTTCTTC; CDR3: CASYQGFPYNEQFF
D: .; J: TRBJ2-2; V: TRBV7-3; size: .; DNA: TGTGCCAGCAGCCCCCGAGCCCCGGGGACCGGGGAGCTGTTTTTT; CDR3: CASSPRAPGTGELFF
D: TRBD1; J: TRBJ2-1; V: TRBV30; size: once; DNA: TGTGCCTGGAGAGGGGGACAGTGCCTCTCCTACAATGAGCAGTTCTTC; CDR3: CAWRGGQCLSYNEQFF